This TCR beta chain was identified in a study of persistence of HIV-infected CD4 T cells (dated by TCRdb to between 2020 and 2021). A note on the overall study: Suppressive ART had been received by participants for a median of roughly 8 years. Peripheral blood samples of up to about 200 mL were obtained at multiple time points, with the exception of two participants, for whom leukapheresis was performed at a single time point. CMV- and HIV-1 Gag-responding CD4+ T cells were isolated from ART-treated individuals so that antigen-driven clonal expansion of HIV-1-infected cells could be examined. Proviral sequencing was used to assess clonality among infected cells, whereas TCRbeta sequencing gauged the clonality of all cells within each sorted population. In the cross-participant TCR cluster analysis, 8 participants were included for CMV and roughly 7 participants were included for Gag. General study outcomes and caveats: TCR oligoclonality correlated with proviral oligoclonality within the same sorted populations. Antigen-responding cells were enriched for expanded CDR3beta sequences that were degenerate, which suggests that CD4+ responses to CMV and Gag underwent convergent selection. Significantly lower TCRbeta richness was observed in CMV- and Gag-responding cells than in anti-CD3/anti-CD28-responding cells, and higher oligoclonality was observed in CMV-responding cells than in CD3/CD28-stimulated and Gag-responding cells. Restriction of bulk TCR analyses to the rare CMV-responding cells that actually carried HIV-1 proviruses was not possible. The study involved few individuals and tested only a limited range of antigens.

TCRbeta repertoires were sequenced from genomic DNA with the immunoSEQ hsTCRB assay version 4 in survey mode. Genomic DNA was diluted to about 10 ng/uL, and up to roughly 1 ug per sample was used for TCRbeta sequencing. The paper's processing steps were these. TCRbeta data were analyzed in ImmunoSeq Analyzer 3.0, with diversity computed on productive nucleotide rearrangements. The improved Chao index was used to estimate lower-bound TCR diversity, and the Gini coefficient was used to estimate clonality using the Immunarch R package. Different nucleotide rearrangements encoding the same CDR3beta amino acid sequence were treated as distinct clonotypes. Differential abundance analysis identified TCRbeta sequences significantly enriched in antigen-responding cells relative to anti-CD3/anti-CD28-activated cells. GLIPH2 clustered TCRs by predicted peptide-MHC specificity, both within individual participants and across merged participant data sets. The table comes from immuneACCESS by way of TCRdb, which keeps in-frame sequences with V and J called. Part of the clones is missing from these tables; in studies checked, under half for an unresolved V gene and the rest for unknown reasons. Clone size and the V and J calls come from that table; the DNA yielded D and trimming. Within this sample are under 35,000 clones, with around 70% of them counted one time only. The ten largest clones capture roughly 1.3% of the sample.

In the paper's terms, the treatment or condition label means: suppressive antiretroviral therapy. A pool of overlapping HIV-1 Gag 15-mer peptides, at roughly 1 ug per peptide per mL, was used to stimulate the cells. CD4+ T cells that responded were sorted based on upregulation of both CD40 ligand and CD69. HIV-1-infected adults in whom suppressive ART had been started during chronic infection were enrolled as participants. For at least 4 years, the participants' plasma HIV-1 RNA had been undetectable, below 50 copies/mL. To be included, a participant needed positive CMV serology and a CD4+ T cell count above 400 cells/uL. Before stimulation, PBMCs were isolated using density centrifugation and then depleted of CD8+ T cells. Stimulation of CD8-depleted PBMCs was carried out for over 15 hours with anti-CD28/CD49d costimulation, CD40-blocking antibody and enfuvirtide, to prevent new infections. Cells were sorted on a Beckman Coulter MoFlo Legacy or XDP sorter, with propidium iodide excluding dead cells. Genomic DNA was extracted with the QIAamp DNA Mini Kit for samples above one million cells, otherwise with the Quick-DNA Microprep Kit.

With respect to this clone: The antigen it binds to is not known. It has no much larger one-base neighbor in the sample; base qualities were not kept.

V has 4 bases trimmed and J has 0 bases trimmed; junction bases matching no gene number 14. Reading the germline V gene (reference sequence) gives CDR1 LNHDA and CDR2 SQIVND. The CDR3 holds 20 amino acids from the cysteine to the phenylalanine. The read is trimmed to its CDR3 DNA, 60 bases read in frame from base 1. Recombination joined TRBV19 with TRBJ2-6, with 8 bases matching TRBD2. This TCR came from an adult man with HIV who was CMV-seropositive. The input for sequencing was CD4+ T cells sorted from PBMCs after approximately 19-hour stimulation, taken from a patient who received antiretroviral therapy. The sample's cell subset or site label, decoded: CD40L+CD69+ CD4 T cells responding to HIV-1 Gag peptides. The CDR3 loop reads CASSKPRSSGLLSGANVLTF. DNA sequence: TGTGCCAGTAGTAAACCTCGATCTAGCGGGCTACTCTCTGGGGCCAACGTCCTGACTTTC.